This record looks at one T cell receptor beta chain sequence and its context. Its antigen is undetermined. A read error may produce the germline difference seen at one junction end. The data were obtained in a study of blood T cells in healthy people across ages. Study as a whole: Using template switching, researchers captured about one barcoded beta molecule for each two T cells. Notes on the study in general: Strongly correlated with naive T cell percentage was TCR beta diversity. Observed TCR beta diversity per million T cells went down as age went up. This fall followed a roughly linear course with age.

The CDR3 is 15 amino acids. Samples each had at least 6 micrograms of total RNA extracted. The authors ran a second PCR of 7 to 11 cycles using a sample-barcoded 5' primer and a J-beta primer mix. One entry per CDR3 protein, called by TCRdb with MiXCR from the 5' RACE reads. This sample has some 800,000 distinct CDR3 sequences, with under 45% found just once. The source is a man in his sixties in good health. The sample taken for sequencing was blood. The rearrangement uses TRBV12-3 or TRBV12-4 and TRBJ2-7, with 7 bases matching TRBD1. CDR3 region: CASTLQGQGYDEQYF. For the CDR3, the DNA is TGTGCCAGCACTTTACAGGGGCAAGGTTACGACGAGCAGTACTTC.